This TCR beta chain was observed in a study of response to subunit inactivated influenza vaccine. TCRdb reanalysed the RT-PCR reads using MiXCR and keeps one entry per CDR3 protein. Here the sample spans about 540,000 distinct CDR3 sequences, around 25% being singletons. Study observations and caveats: The authors proposed limited new T cell recruitment per seasonal influenza vaccination.

This clonotype was seen a few times. What it recognizes is unknown. Germline loops: CDR1 DFQATT, CDR2 SNEGSKA (reference sequence). With V trimmed by 3 bases and J by 7 bases, 5 bases remained unmatched. The length of the CDR3 is 13 residues. These data were also reused for a study on T cells expressing NK-cell markers. Per that paper: TCR beta cDNA was made by 5'RACE template switching with UMIs. According to the study, TCR beta repertoires originated from sorted CD3+CD56+NKG2C+, CD3+CD56+NKG2C- and CD3+CD56-NKG2C+ T cells. What restricted sorting to alpha-beta TCR T cells in several experiments was an anti-gamma-delta TCR antibody. These clonotypes, the leaders elsewhere, also led the CD3+CD56-NKG2C+ fraction in several donors.

The rearrangement links TRBV20-1 to TRBJ2-1, with TRBD2 matching over 8 bases. The sequence came from a man aged 45-65 years who received an inactivated influenza vaccine. This specimen was CD4+ T cells sorted from PBMCs, taken 12 days after vaccination. The CDR3 sequence: CSARKGLANEQFF. As DNA, the CDR3 is TGCAGTGCTAGGAAAGGACTAGCAAATGAGCAGTTCTTC.